This passage covers 16 T cell receptor beta chains from one sample sequenced in a study of identical twins. TCRdb used MiXCR to reprocess the 5' RACE reads, holding one entry per CDR3 protein. The data contain approximately 300,000 distinct CDR3 sequences, more than 8% of them singletons. These data are also associated with another study on yellow fever vaccine responses in identical twins.

Sequenced: CD8+ T cells sorted from blood. Receptors were obtained from a woman aged 18-29 years in good health.

This clonotype was seen repeatedly, ten times or more. This sequence joins TRBV7-2 and TRBJ2-3; 8 bases agree with TRBD2. Germline CDR1 and CDR2: SGHTA and FQGNSA. This CDR3 has 15 residues. The junction had 1 base not matched to a gene; V was cut back by 0 bases and J by 2 bases. The CDR3 sequence is CASSLALADTDTQYF. CDR3 nucleotide sequence: TGTGCCAGCAGCTTAGCACTAGCGGACACAGATACGCAGTATTTT.

This clonotype was found a few times. The rearrangement uses TRBV6-1 and TRBJ2-3, with D possibly matching TRBD2 (6 bases). The V end was cut by 7 bases, the J end by 2 bases, with 13 bases between. This CDR3 contains 14 residues. Per germline, CDR1 MNHNS and CDR2 SASEGT. Written as DNA, the CDR3 is TGTGCCAGCACCCCGGGAGCCACCACAGATACGCAGTATTTT. Residues: CASTPGATTDTQYF.

CDR3 residues: CASSKRQDSGNTIYF. In nucleotides, the CDR3 is TGTGCCAGCAGCAAGAGACAGGACTCTGGAAACACCATATATTTT. This sequence joins TRBV9 and TRBJ1-3, with D possibly being TRBD1 (6 bases). Germline assignment: CDR1 SGDLS and CDR2 YYNGEE. V was shortened by 4 bases and J by 0 bases, with 11 bases between the two germline ends. This CDR3 has 15 residues.

This clonotype was seen many times. The rearrangement links TRBV7-9 to TRBJ2-1; D ambiguous. Germline loops: CDR1 SEHNR, CDR2 FQNEAQ (reference sequence). V was cut by 4 bases and J by 5 bases, with 15 bases left in between. The CDR3 loop spans 15 amino acids. This chain's CDR3 is CASSSTVKQNNEQFF. Here the CDR3 DNA reads TGTGCCAGCAGCTCGACGGTAAAACAGAACAATGAGCAGTTCTTC.

This clonotype has ten or more counts. The chain couples TRBV5-1 to TRBJ2-7, with D uncertain. The germline V and J ends were trimmed by 0 bases and 0 bases, with 10 bases remaining between them. CDR1 and CDR2 (germline): SGHRS, YFSETQ. This CDR3 has 15 amino acids. The CDR3 here is CASSLEGSGSYEQYF. CDR3 sequence (DNA): TGCGCCAGCAGCTTGGAGGGATCCGGCTCCTACGAGCAGTACTTC.

In this sample, this clonotype turned up a few times. Here the CDR3 DNA reads TGCGCCAGCAGCCAAGCTGTAACTAGCGGGAAGTACAGTCCTGGGAATGAGCAGTTCTTC. It codes for CASSQAVTSGKYSPGNEQFF. The chain combines TRBV4-3 with TRBJ2-1; 10 nucleotides match TRBD2. CDR1 and CDR2 (germline): LGHNA, YSLEER. V trimming: 1 base; J trimming: 7 bases; junction bases outside the gene matches: 19. This CDR3 region has 20 residues.

The chain combines TRBV7-9 with TRBJ2-6; D may be TRBD2 (5 bases). V dropped 1 base and J dropped 3 bases, with 7 bases sitting between them. Germline loops: CDR1 SEHNR, CDR2 FQNEAQ (reference sequence). CDR3 length equals 15 residues. This chain's CDR3 is CASSLGTFGANVLTF. As DNA, the CDR3 is TGTGCCAGCAGCTTAGGGACTTTTGGGGCCAACGTCCTGACTTTC.

This clonotype was counted a few times. The chain is built from TRBV27 and TRBJ2-1, with D tentatively TRBD1 (6 bases). Germline loops: CDR1 MNHEY, CDR2 SMNVEV (reference sequence). The CDR3 extends over 12 amino acids. V lost 6 bases, J lost 10 bases, and 13 bases lay in between. The CDR3 DNA is TGTGCCAGCAGACCAGGGGTGGGGGAGCAGTTCTTC. Translating gives CASRPGVGEQFF.

This clonotype occurred many times. V gene TRBV7-8 combines with J gene TRBJ2-1; D remains ambiguous. The V end was cut by 4 bases, the J end by 5 bases, with 9 bases between. Looked up from germline, CDR1 is SGHVS and CDR2 is FQNEAQ. This CDR3 comprises 13 residues. CDR3 amino acids: CASSSPLDNEQFF. The CDR3 DNA is TGTGCCAGCAGCTCCCCACTTGACAATGAGCAGTTCTTC.

This clonotype appeared many times. V and J are TRBV7-2 and TRBJ2-3, with D tentatively TRBD2 (7 bases). Germline CDR1 is SGHTA and CDR2 is FQGNSA. V lost 6 bases and J lost 3, with 10 bases in between. This CDR3 has 13 residues. DNA for the CDR3: TGTGCCAGCAGGGGAGGGGGTACAGATACGCAGTATTTT. Its translation: CASRGGGTDTQYF.

This clonotype was recorded at least ten times. The V gene is TRBV27, the J gene TRBJ2-1; the match to TRBD2 covers 10 bases. With V trimmed by 3 bases and J by 2 bases, 1 base remained unmatched. CDR1 and CDR2 (germline): MNHEY, SMNVEV (reference sequence). CDR3 length equals 15 residues. This CDR3 is CASSLSGGAYNEQFF. CDR3 sequence (DNA): TGTGCCAGCAGTTTGAGCGGGGGGGCCTACAATGAGCAGTTCTTC.

This clonotype came up many times. The rearrangement links TRBV10-3 to TRBJ2-6, with D uncertain. V lost 10 bases and J lost 4, with 5 bases in between. The CDR3 spans 11 residues. CDR1 ENHRY and CDR2 SYGVKD come from the germline V gene. In DNA form, the CDR3 reads TGTGCCACCTTGGGGGCCAACGTCCTGACTTTC. This gives the protein CATLGANVLTF.

The gene calls are TRBV11-3 and TRBJ2-7, with D unresolved. CDR3 length equals 12 residues. Looked up from germline, CDR1 is SGHNT and CDR2 is YENEEA. V lost 1 base to trimming and J lost 5 bases, with 6 bases between them. The CDR3 DNA is TGTGCCAGCAGCTTAGGGATACACGAGCAGTACTTC. It specifies CASSLGIHEQYF.

The V gene is TRBV7-2, the J gene TRBJ2-7, with 8 bases identical to TRBD1. Germline CDR1 reads SGHTA; CDR2 reads FQGNSA. The V and J ends lost 5 bases and 4 bases, in that order; junction bases with no gene match: 16. The CDR3 is made up of 17 amino acids. The DNA of the CDR3 is TGTGCCAGCAGCAGAACGGACAGGGCATCAATTCTTTACGAGCAGTACTTC. Translated, it gives CASSRTDRASILYEQYF.

This clonotype was seen repeatedly, ten times or more. This sequence joins TRBV7-9 and TRBJ2-3; unclear D gene. Germline assignment: CDR1 SEHNR and CDR2 FQNEAQ (reference sequence). The CDR3 totals 13 residues. V gave up 0 bases and J gave up 2 bases, with 3 bases separating them. The CDR3 nucleotides read TGTGCCAGCAGCTTAGCGGCCACAGATACGCAGTATTTT. The encoded protein is CASSLAATDTQYF.

This clonotype came up many times. In DNA form, the CDR3 reads TGTGCCAGCAGCGAATGGACAGGCCTTAACAATGAGCAGTTCTTC. Translated: CASSEWTGLNNEQFF. The chain carries TRBV5-4 and TRBJ2-1, with 7 bases aligning to TRBD1. Germline trimming cut 4 bases from V and 5 bases from J; bases unmatched to any gene: 9. CDR3 length: 15 residues. Germline loops: CDR1 SGHNT, CDR2 YYREEE (reference sequence). The full variable domain, rest sourced from reference TRBV5-4 and TRBJ2-1, is ETGVTQSPTHLIKTRGQQVTLRCSSQSGHNTVSWYQQALGQGPQFIFQYYREEENGRGNFPPRFSGLQFPNYSSELNVNALELDDSALYLCASSEWTGLNNEQFFGPGTRLTVL.